This T cell receptor (beta chain) was sequenced for a study of blood T cell repertoires in COVID-19. Whole-study context: Sites in the United States, Italy and Spain provided acute and convalescent COVID-19 samples. Sources were T cells, B-cell-depleted T cells, or PBMCs; the material itself was cDNA or gDNA.

In the authors' workflow: Amplified reference gene primers provided the basis for estimating nucleated cell counts. Measured with immunoSEQ multiplex PCR; TCRdb has only the in-frame clones, and not every one. D and trimming come from the DNA, and the V and J calls and clone size come from that table. The sample has some 150,000 clones; about four fifths are singletons. The CDR3 contains 13 residues. Germline V gene sequence: CDR1 KGHSH, CDR2 LQKENI. In regard to this clone: At one boundary the junction diverges from the germline segment, which might be a read error.

The source material was peripheral blood. This clonotype originated in a human donor in a cohort sampled during active COVID-19. V gene TRBV18 combines with J gene TRBJ1-5, with TRBD1 identical over 8 bases. As DNA, the CDR3 is TGTGCCAGCTCAACCCAGGGGGCTCAGCGCCAGCATTTT. This encodes CASSTQGAQRQHF.